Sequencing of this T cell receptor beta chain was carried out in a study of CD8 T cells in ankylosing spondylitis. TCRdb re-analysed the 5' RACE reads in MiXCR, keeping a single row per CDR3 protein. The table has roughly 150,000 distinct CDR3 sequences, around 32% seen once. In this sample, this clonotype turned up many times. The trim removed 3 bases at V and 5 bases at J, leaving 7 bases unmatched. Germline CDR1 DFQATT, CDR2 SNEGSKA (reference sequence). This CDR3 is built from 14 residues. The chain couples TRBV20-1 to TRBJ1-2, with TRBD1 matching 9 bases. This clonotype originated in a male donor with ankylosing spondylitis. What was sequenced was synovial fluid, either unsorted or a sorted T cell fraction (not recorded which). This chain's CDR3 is CSASGGQGKYGYTF. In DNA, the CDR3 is TGCAGTGCTAGCGGGGGACAGGGAAAATATGGCTACACCTTC.